This is a list of T cell receptor beta chains from one sample in a study of beta chain features in type 1 diabetes. The assay was immunoSEQ multiplex PCR, and TCRdb's table has in-frame clones only and misses some. The sample has over 600,000 clones; roughly 12% are singletons. The sample was naive CD4+ T cells from blood. The receptor set was obtained from a man aged 25-40 years with type 1 diabetes. Both conserved end residues are part of each CDR3. A D gene is named only where the DNA matches it firmly. Clone size appears in some rows only: once, few, many, or a class for an expanded clone.

. . TRBJ1-2 TRBV9 TGTGCCAGCAGCGGACAGCATGGCTACACCTTC CASSGQHGYTF
few . TRBJ2-3 TRBV7-9 TGTGCCAGCAGCTTAATGGGTCTCACAGATACGCAGTATTTT CASSLMGLTDTQYF
few TRBD1 TRBJ2-5 TRBV5-1 TGCGCCAGCAGAACTGGACAGGGGGTACAAGAGACCCAGTACTTC CASRTGQGVQETQYF
few . TRBJ2-1 TRBV7-2 TGTGCCAGCTCCTCCGGGACGCAGCAGTTCTTC CASSSGTQQFF
. TRBD1 TRBJ1-1 TRBV9 TGTGCCAGCAGCGTAGAAGGGAGGGGGCGAAGCACTGAAGCTTTCTTT CASSVEGRGRSTEAFF
once . TRBJ2-7 TRBV7-2 TGTGCCAGCAGCTTAGCGGCGGGGCGCGAGCAGTACTTC CASSLAAGREQYF
few . TRBJ1-3 TRBV4-3 TGCGCCAGCAGCCAAGTTTACGATACCGTCTCTGGAAACACCATATATTTT CASSQVYDTVSGNTIYF
. . TRBJ2-5 TRBV7-2 TGTGCCAGCAGCTTAGCAACAGGCTATGGGGAGACCCAGTACTTC CASSLATGYGETQYF
. TRBD2 TRBJ2-3 TRBV7-3 TGTGCCAGCAGCCGACTAGCGGAAGATACGCAGTATTTT CASSRLAEDTQYF
. TRBD1 TRBJ1-5 TRBV6-1 TGTGCCAGCAGTGAGATGACAGGGAATCAGCCCCAGCATTTT CASSEMTGNQPQHF
few TRBD1 TRBJ1-5 TRBV25-1 TGTGCCAGCAGTGAGGCTTCCTCAGGGGGCTTTAGCAATCAGCCCCAGCATTTT CASSEASSGGFSNQPQHF
few . TRBJ2-3 TRBV6-5 TGTGCCAGCAGTCCCGGACAGAGCTCAGATACGCAGTATTTT CASSPGQSSDTQYF
few . TRBJ1-2 TRBV29-1 TGCAGCGTCCCCTCCGGGGTGGGGTATGGCTACACCTTC CSVPSGVGYGYTF
few . TRBJ2-5 TRBV6-5 TGTGCCAGCAGCCCTCAAGTGACCCAGTACTTC CASSPQVTQYF
few . TRBJ2-2 TRBV7-2 TGTGCCAGCAGCTTACAGGGTTCGGACACCGGGGAGCTGTTTTTT CASSLQGSDTGELFF
few TRBD1 TRBJ1-5 TRBV4-2 TGTGCCAGCAGCCAAGGACAGGGAAGCAATCAGCCCCAGCATTTT CASSQGQGSNQPQHF